This T cell receptor (beta chain) was documented in a study of OX40 agonist ivuxolimab in advanced cancers. TCRdb's table, derived via immunoSEQ multiplex PCR, lists solely in-frame clones and lacks some. Of approximately 110,000 clones listed, around 93% were seen once; the top ten hold 0.81%. To note about this clone: Its antigen is not identified.

Overall study results and limits: By week 6 at 0.1 to 3.0 mg/kg, blood CD4+ and CD8+ T cells had expanded clonally.

Germline loops: CDR1 MNHEY, CDR2 SVGAGI. Deletions cut 0 bases from V and 1 base from J, with 7 bases between. This CDR3 comprises 14 residues. The chain joins TRBV6-5 to TRBJ2-7; D perhaps matches TRBD2 (5 bases). The source is an adult with an advanced solid tumor such as melanoma, head and neck, liver or kidney cancer. The input for sequencing was CD4+ or CD8+ T cells sorted from blood, taken in a trial of the OX40 agonist ivuxolimab. The CDR3 bases are TGTGCCAGCAGTTACTCGAGGGCTTCCTACGAGCAGTACTTC. Translation gives CASSYSRASYEQYF.